The clone carrying this TCR beta chain has just one count. With 2 bases removed from V and 2 bases from J, the gap between germline ends came to 22 bases. The CDR3 totals 19 residues. In germline, CDR1 is SGDLS, CDR2 YYNGEE. These data belong to a study of blood T cell repertoires in COVID-19. Method: immunoSEQ multiplex PCR; TCRdb's copy keeps in-frame clones and lacks some. The sample lists about 62,000 clones, more than 80% seen once, with 1.3% in the top ten. The V call is TRBV9, the J call TRBJ2-2; D perhaps matches TRBD1 (6 bases). Sample: peripheral blood. The receptor comes from a woman older than 75 with acute or convalescent COVID-19. The CDR3, as DNA: TGTGCCAGCAGCGTGCCAAGGAGAGATGGGACATCAAACACCGGGGAGCTGTTTTTT. The encoded protein is CASSVPRRDGTSNTGELFF.